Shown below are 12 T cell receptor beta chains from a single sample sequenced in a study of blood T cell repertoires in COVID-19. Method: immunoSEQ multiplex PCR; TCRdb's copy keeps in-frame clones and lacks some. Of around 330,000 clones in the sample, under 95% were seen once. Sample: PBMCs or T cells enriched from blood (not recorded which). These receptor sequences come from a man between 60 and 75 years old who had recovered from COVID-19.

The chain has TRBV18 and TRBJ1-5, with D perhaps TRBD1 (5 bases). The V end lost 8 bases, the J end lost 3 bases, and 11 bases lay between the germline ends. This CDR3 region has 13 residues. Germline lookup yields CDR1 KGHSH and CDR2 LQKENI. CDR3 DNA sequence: TGTGCCAGCACCGACAGCCTCAATCAGCCCCAGCATTTT. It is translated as CASTDSLNQPQHF.

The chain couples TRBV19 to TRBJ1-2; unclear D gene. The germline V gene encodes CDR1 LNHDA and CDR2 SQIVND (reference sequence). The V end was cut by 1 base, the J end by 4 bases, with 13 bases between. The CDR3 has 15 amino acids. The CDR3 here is CASSIGEGSGYGYTF. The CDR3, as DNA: TGTGCCAGTAGTATAGGAGAAGGGAGCGGCTATGGCTACACCTTC.

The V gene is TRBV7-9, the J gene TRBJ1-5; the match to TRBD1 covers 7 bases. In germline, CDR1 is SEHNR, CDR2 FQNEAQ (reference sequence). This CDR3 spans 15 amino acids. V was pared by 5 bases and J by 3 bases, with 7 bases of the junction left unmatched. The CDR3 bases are TGTGCCAGCAGCATTTCAGGGGGAACCAATCAGCCCCAGCATTTT. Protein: CASSISGGTNQPQHF. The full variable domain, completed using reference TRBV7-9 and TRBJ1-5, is DTGVSQNPRHKITKRGQNVTFRCDPISEHNRLYWYRQTLGQGPEFLTYFQNEAQLEKSRLLSDRFSAERPKGSFSTLEIQRTEQGDSAMYLCASSISGGTNQPQHFGDGTRLSIL.

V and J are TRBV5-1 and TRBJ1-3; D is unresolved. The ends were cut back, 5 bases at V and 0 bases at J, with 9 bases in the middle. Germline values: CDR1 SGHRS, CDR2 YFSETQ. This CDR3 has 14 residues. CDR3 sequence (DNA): TGCGCCAGCAGACACCTCTTCTCTGGAAACACCATATATTTT. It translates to CASRHLFSGNTIYF. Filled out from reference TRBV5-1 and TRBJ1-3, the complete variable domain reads KAGVTQTPRYLIKTRGQQVTLSCSPISGHRSVSWYQQTPGQGLQFLFEYFSETQRNKGNFPGRFSGRQFSNSRSEMNVSTLELGDSALYLCASRHLFSGNTIYFGEGSWLTVV.

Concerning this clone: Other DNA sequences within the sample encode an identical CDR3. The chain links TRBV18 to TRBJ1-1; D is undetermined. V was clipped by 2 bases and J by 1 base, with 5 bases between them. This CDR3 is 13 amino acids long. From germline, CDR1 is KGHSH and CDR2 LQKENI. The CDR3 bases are TGTGCCAGCTCACCAGGAGGGAACACTGAAGCTTTCTTT. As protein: CASSPGGNTEAFF.

The CDR3 DNA reads TGTGCCAGCAGTTGGACAGGGGACTATGGCTACACCTTC. This encodes CASSWTGDYGYTF. V and J are TRBV12-3 or TRBV12-4 and TRBJ1-2; 9 nucleotides match TRBD1. The CDR3 is made up of 13 amino acids. Losses at the gene ends were 4 bases for V and 3 bases for J; bases not matched to a gene: 0.

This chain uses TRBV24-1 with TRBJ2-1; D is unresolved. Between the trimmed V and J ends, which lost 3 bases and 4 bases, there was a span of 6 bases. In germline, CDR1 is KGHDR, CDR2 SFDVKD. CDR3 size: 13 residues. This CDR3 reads CATSDTLYNEQFF. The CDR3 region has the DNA TGTGCCACCAGTGATACTCTGTACAATGAGCAGTTCTTC.

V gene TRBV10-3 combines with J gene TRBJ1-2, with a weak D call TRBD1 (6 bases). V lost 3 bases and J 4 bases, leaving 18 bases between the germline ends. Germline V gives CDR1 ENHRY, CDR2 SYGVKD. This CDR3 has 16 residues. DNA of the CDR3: TGTGCCATCAGTGACCGCCCCAGGGGACGGTCCTATGGCTACACCTTC. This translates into CAISDRPRGRSYGYTF.

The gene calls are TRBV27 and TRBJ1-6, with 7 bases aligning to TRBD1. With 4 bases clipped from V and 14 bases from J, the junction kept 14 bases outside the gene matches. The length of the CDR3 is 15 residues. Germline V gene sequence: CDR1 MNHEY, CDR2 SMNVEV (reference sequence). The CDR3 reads CASSSFANRGPALHF. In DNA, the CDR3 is TGTGCCAGCAGTTCGTTCGCCAACAGGGGCCCCGCCCTCCACTTT.

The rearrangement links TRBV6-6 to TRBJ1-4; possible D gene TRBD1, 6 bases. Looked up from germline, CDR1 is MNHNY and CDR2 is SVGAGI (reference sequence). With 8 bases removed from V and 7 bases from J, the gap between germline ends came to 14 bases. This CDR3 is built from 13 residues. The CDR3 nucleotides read TGTGCCAGCTTACAAGGGGGGGCTGAAAAACTGTTTTTT. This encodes CASLQGGAEKLFF.

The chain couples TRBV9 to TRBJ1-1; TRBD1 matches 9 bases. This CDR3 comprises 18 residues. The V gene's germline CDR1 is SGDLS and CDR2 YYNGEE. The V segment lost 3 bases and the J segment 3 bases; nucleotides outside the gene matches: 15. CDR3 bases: TGTGCCAGCAGCGAACAAACAGGGGGCGCGGGGAGTTACACTGAAGCTTTCTTT. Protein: CASSEQTGGAGSYTEAFF.

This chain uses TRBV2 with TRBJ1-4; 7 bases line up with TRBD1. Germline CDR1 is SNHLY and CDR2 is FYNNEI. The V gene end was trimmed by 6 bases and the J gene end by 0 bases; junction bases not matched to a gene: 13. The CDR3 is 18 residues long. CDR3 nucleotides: TGTGCCAGCAGGGAGTACGGACAGGTGATGTCAACTAATGAAAAACTGTTTTTT. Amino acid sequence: CASREYGQVMSTNEKLFF.